These 21 T cell receptor beta chains were sequenced from one sample in a study of T cells in localized non-small cell lung cancer. Produced via immunoSEQ multiplex PCR; TCRdb's table is partial and in-frame only. The repertoire includes about 62,000 clones, approximately 80% of them detected once, and just over 4.5% sits in the top ten. Specimen: PBMCs, collected before any cancer treatment. The receptors derive from a man between 35 and 75 years old with stage II lung adenocarcinoma.

This clone was seen only once. J is TRBJ1-2 and V is TRBV11-2; 9 bases match TRBD1. Unmatched junction bases numbered 4, after V lost 3 bases and J lost 5 bases. The CDR3 consists of 14 residues. Germline V lookup: CDR1 SGHAT, CDR2 FQNNGV. CDR3 residues: CASSFGTGRYGYTF. CDR3 in DNA: TGTGCCAGCAGCTTTGGGACAGGGAGGTATGGCTACACCTTC. The full variable domain, its missing parts supplied by reference TRBV11-2 and TRBJ1-2, is EAGVAQSPRYKIIEKRQSVAFWCNPISGHATLYWYQQILGQGPKLLIQFQNNGVVDDSQLPKDRFSAERLKGVDSTLKIQPAKLEDSAVYLCASSFGTGRYGYTFGSGTRLTVV.

The rearrangement uses TRBV10-1 and TRBJ1-1; 7 nucleotides line up with TRBD1. CDR3 length equals 12 residues. Losses at the gene ends were 3 bases for V and 6 bases for J; bases not matched to a gene: 1. Germline-derived CDR1 and CDR2 are WNHNN and SYGVQD (reference sequence). The CDR3 DNA reads as TGCGCCAGCAGTGACAGGGGGGCTGAAGCTTTCTTT. This translates into CASSDRGAEAFF.

The rearrangement links TRBV6-6 to TRBJ1-5; D is perhaps TRBD1 (5 bases). CDR3 size: 14 residues. Germline values: CDR1 MNHNY, CDR2 SVGAGI (reference sequence). V shed 4 bases and J shed 6 bases, with 13 bases lying between them. The CDR3 reads CASSSGDGSQPQHF. The DNA for the CDR3 is TGTGCCAGCAGTTCTGGGGACGGGTCTCAGCCCCAGCATTTT.

This clone was seen a few times. The chain carries TRBV7-9 and TRBJ1-1; D gene unclear. CDR3 length: 14 residues. With 4 bases removed from V and 3 bases from J, the gap between germline ends came to 12 bases. The germline V gene encodes CDR1 SEHNR and CDR2 FQNEAQ (reference sequence). CDR3 region: CASSSREKDTEAFF. CDR3 sequence (DNA): TGTGCCAGCAGCTCAAGGGAGAAGGACACTGAAGCTTTCTTT.

This clone was detected a few times. The V gene is TRBV7-2, the J gene TRBJ1-1, with 11 bases lining up with TRBD1. V gave up 5 bases and J gave up 6 bases; unmatched junction bases: 2. In germline, CDR1 is SGHTA, CDR2 FQGNSA. The CDR3 is 13 amino acids. CDR3 sequence reads: CASSRGQGAEAFF. The CDR3 DNA sequence: TGTGCCAGCAGCCGGGGACAGGGGGCTGAAGCTTTCTTT.

The gene calls are TRBV19 and TRBJ2-2; D is undetermined. Trimming removed 1 base from V and 3 bases from J, with 9 bases in between. Germline assignment: CDR1 LNHDA and CDR2 SQIVND (reference sequence). This CDR3 comprises 15 residues. In nucleotides, the CDR3 is TGTGCCAGTAGTATAGTCGTCCTGTACACCGGGGAGCTGTTTTTT. As protein: CASSIVVLYTGELFF.

Remarks on this clone: Relative to the germline gene, one junction end is altered; a read error may explain this. The CDR3 DNA reads TGTGCCAGCAGTTCTCCCGGGACAGGGTCCTTCGAGCAGTACTTC. Translated: CASSSPGTGSFEQYF. This chain uses TRBV27 with TRBJ2-7; 9 bases align to TRBD1. This CDR3 has 15 amino acids. Per germline, CDR1 MNHEY and CDR2 SMNVEV (reference sequence).

V gene TRBV13 combines with J gene TRBJ2-1, with 9 bases that match TRBD2. The germline V gene has CDR1 PRHDT and CDR2 FYEKMQ (reference sequence). The CDR3 totals 15 residues. The trim removed 1 base at V and 5 bases at J, leaving 3 bases unmatched. CDR3 loop: CASSLAGTSNNEQFF. The CDR3 DNA is TGTGCCAGCAGCTTAGCCGGGACTAGCAACAATGAGCAGTTCTTC.

This chain links TRBV7-2 with TRBJ2-5; 8 bases align to TRBD2. The CDR3 is made up of 15 amino acids. CDR1 SGHTA and CDR2 FQGNSA come from the germline V gene. V lost 0 bases to trimming and J lost 4 bases; unmatched junction nucleotides: 4. The CDR3 is CASSLASGSGETQYF. The CDR3 bases are TGTGCCAGCAGCTTAGCAAGCGGGAGCGGAGAGACCCAGTACTTC. Using reference TRBV7-2 and TRBJ2-5 for the parts outside the CDR3, the full variable domain is GAGVSQSPSNKVTEKGKDVELRCDPISGHTALYWYRQSLGQGLEFLIYFQGNSAPDKSGLPSDRFSAERTGGSVSTLTIQRTQQEDSAVYLCASSLASGSGETQYFGPGTRLLVL.

The table lists this clone with many counts. The gene calls are TRBV7-3 and TRBJ2-7, with a possible D match to TRBD2 (7 bases). CDR3 length: 15 residues. V was shortened by 4 bases and J by 2 bases, with 15 bases between the two germline ends. Germline CDR1 is SGHTA and CDR2 is FQGTGA. The CDR3 DNA is TGTGCCAGCAGCTCGCAGGGAGGGGGACCCTACGAGCAGTACTTC. Residues: CASSSQGGGPYEQYF.

This clone was observed a handful of times. V and J are TRBV5-1 and TRBJ2-7, with 8 bases identical to TRBD2. Looked up from germline, CDR1 is SGHRS and CDR2 is YFSETQ. V gave up 0 bases and J gave up 1 base; unmatched junction bases: 6. CDR3 length: 16 residues. The CDR3 DNA reads TGCGCCAGCAGCTTGGCCAGCGGGAGCCCGTCCTACGAGCAGTACTTC. It specifies CASSLASGSPSYEQYF. Combining the CDR3 with reference TRBV5-1 and TRBJ2-7 gives the whole variable domain KAGVTQTPRYLIKTRGQQVTLSCSPISGHRSVSWYQQTPGQGLQFLFEYFSETQRNKGNFPGRFSGRQFSNSRSEMNVSTLELGDSALYLCASSLASGSPSYEQYFGPGTRLTVT.

The chain has TRBV2 and TRBJ1-1; perhaps TRBD1 as D (5 bases). Germline values: CDR1 SNHLY, CDR2 FYNNEI. The CDR3 extends over 14 amino acids. Trimming stripped 6 bases from V and 4 bases from J, with 15 bases between. The CDR3: CASSTDGRATEAFF. CDR3 sequence (DNA): TGTGCCAGCAGCACCGACGGCAGGGCCACTGAAGCTTTCTTT. Combining the CDR3 with reference TRBV2 and TRBJ1-1 gives the whole variable domain EPEVTQTPSHQVTQMGQEVILRCVPISNHLYFYWYRQILGQKVEFLVSFYNNEISEKSEIFDDQFSVERPDGSNFTLKIRSTKLEDSAMYFCASSTDGRATEAFFGQGTRLTVV.

This clone showed up just once. CDR3 amino acids: CSVANPGSYEQYF. For the CDR3, the DNA is TGCAGCGTTGCTAATCCGGGTTCCTACGAGCAGTACTTC. V is TRBV29-1 and J is TRBJ2-7; D not resolved. The CDR3 contains 13 residues. Germline values: CDR1 SQVTM, CDR2 ANQGSEA. With 4 bases removed from V and 1 base from J, the gap between germline ends came to 11 bases.

V gene TRBV7-3 combines with J gene TRBJ2-3; D gene uncertain. This CDR3 spans 13 amino acids. Trimming took 1 base from V and 7 from J, leaving 9 bases between them. CDR1 is SGHTA and CDR2 is FQGTGA in the germline V gene. The DNA of the CDR3 is TGTGCCAGCAGCTTAATGGAAGGAAATACGCAGTATTTT. It encodes CASSLMEGNTQYF.

The chain carries TRBV25-1 and TRBJ2-7; no clear D gene. V was clipped by 8 bases and J by 2 bases, with 10 bases between them. The CDR3 contains 12 residues. Germline CDR1 and CDR2: MGHDK and SYGVNS. For the CDR3, the DNA is TGTGCCAGCGCCAGAGGTACCTACGAGCAGTACTTC. It yields the protein CASARGTYEQYF.

This clone appeared a few times. The chain is built from TRBV19 and TRBJ1-1, with D unclear. This CDR3 is 14 amino acids long. CDR1 LNHDA and CDR2 SQIVND come from the germline V gene (reference sequence). The ends were cut back, 4 bases at V and 1 base at J, with 10 bases in the middle. CDR3 sequence (DNA): TGTGCCAGTAGTAGAGGTCAGGCGAACACTGAAGCTTTCTTT. This gives the protein CASSRGQANTEAFF.

This rearrangement joins TRBV7-6 to TRBJ1-4; D not certain. Trimming cost V 5 bases and J 5 bases, with 9 bases left between them. CDR3 length equals 13 residues. Germline CDR1 is SGHVS and CDR2 is FNYEAQ. Written as DNA, the CDR3 is TGTGCCAGCAGCCAAGACCGGAATGAAAAACTGTTTTTT. Residues: CASSQDRNEKLFF.

This chain joins TRBV4-2 and TRBJ1-1, with D perhaps TRBD1 (6 bases). The germline CDR1 and CDR2 sequences are LGHNA and YNFKEQ. Deletions cut 1 base from V and 0 bases from J, with 6 bases between. The CDR3 has 14 amino acids. The CDR3 nucleotides are TGTGCCAGCAGCCAAGCAGGGGTGAACACTGAAGCTTTCTTT. Amino acids: CASSQAGVNTEAFF.

This clone was seen a few times. This chain joins TRBV2 and TRBJ2-5; tentatively, D is TRBD2 (6 bases). With 3 bases removed from V and 0 bases from J, the gap between germline ends came to 8 bases. Per germline, CDR1 SNHLY and CDR2 FYNNEI. The CDR3 is 14 residues long. The CDR3 DNA sequence: TGTGCCAGCAGTGACTGGAGGGACCAAGAGACCCAGTACTTC. Amino acid sequence: CASSDWRDQETQYF.

CDR3 coding DNA: TGTGCCAGCAGTAAGACTAGCGGGTGGGAGCAGTACTTC. This sequence encodes CASSKTSGWEQYF. The chain is built from TRBV6-5 and TRBJ2-7; TRBD2 aligns across 10 bases. Germline CDR1 is MNHEY and CDR2 is SVGAGI. The length of the CDR3 is 13 residues. J was trimmed by 7 bases and V by 5 bases; bases with no gene match: 5.

This chain connects TRBV11-1 to TRBJ2-5; D not resolved. The CDR3 consists of 13 residues. V lost 5 bases and J lost 4, with 11 bases in between. Germline CDR1 reads SGHAT; CDR2 reads FQDESV (reference sequence). CDR3 nucleotides: TGTGCCAGCAGCCGTGACACCCGAGAGACCCAGTACTTC. As protein: CASSRDTRETQYF.